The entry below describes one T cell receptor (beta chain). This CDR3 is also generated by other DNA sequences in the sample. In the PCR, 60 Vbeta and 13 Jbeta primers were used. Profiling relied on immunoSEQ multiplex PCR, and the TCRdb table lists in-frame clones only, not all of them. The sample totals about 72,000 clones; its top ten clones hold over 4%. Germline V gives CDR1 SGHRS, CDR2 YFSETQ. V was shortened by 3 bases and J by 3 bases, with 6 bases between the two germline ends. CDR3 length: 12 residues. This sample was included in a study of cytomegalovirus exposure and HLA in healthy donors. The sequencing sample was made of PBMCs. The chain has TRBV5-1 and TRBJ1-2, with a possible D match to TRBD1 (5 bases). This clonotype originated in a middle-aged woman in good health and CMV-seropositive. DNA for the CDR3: TGCGCCAGCAGCTCGACAGACTATGGCTACACCTTC. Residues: CASSSTDYGYTF.